The 18 T cell receptor beta chains given below trace back to one sample, sequenced in a study of T cells in Graves' hyperthyroidism and ophthalmopathy. RNA transcripts provided the source from which TCR beta CDR3 regions were amplified. The TCR CDR3 first-round RT-PCR relied on the HTBI primer set. One entry per CDR3 protein, called by TCRdb with MiXCR from the multiplex PCR reads. Among 690,000 or so distinct CDR3 sequences listed, 18% were seen once. The sample comprised blood. These receptors came from a woman between 50 and 59 years old with Graves' hyperthyroidism that later progressed to Graves' ophthalmopathy.

The V gene is TRBV27, the J gene TRBJ2-7; weak D call: TRBD1 (5 bases). Germline V CDR1 and CDR2: MNHEY, SMNVEV (reference sequence). V lost 7 bases and J 2 bases, leaving 15 bases between the germline ends. CDR3 length: 14 amino acids. CDR3 in DNA: TGTGCCAGCATCCCTCGGCAGGGCCCCTACGAGCAGTACTTC. It yields the protein CASIPRQGPYEQYF.

This clonotype was detected a few times. The genes are TRBV11-2 and TRBJ1-5, with 9 bases matching TRBD1. The germline gives CDR1 SGHAT, CDR2 FQNNGV. Trimming cost V 7 bases and J 5 bases; bases outside gene matches: 6. This CDR3 region has 14 residues. The CDR3 DNA is TGTGCCAGCACCAAACAGGGGGCACATCAGCCCCAGCATTTT. This sequence encodes CASTKQGAHQPQHF.

The table lists this clonotype with many counts. The chain uses TRBV20-1 and TRBJ1-5; 7 nucleotides agree with TRBD1. V lost 6 bases to trimming and J lost 1 base; unmatched junction nucleotides: 6. Germline loops: CDR1 DFQATT, CDR2 SNEGSKA (reference sequence). CDR3 length: 14 amino acids. CDR3 sequence: CSARQGESNQPQHF. CDR3 sequence (DNA): TGCAGTGCCCGGCAGGGGGAGAGCAATCAGCCCCAGCATTTT.

This clonotype was recorded many times. This chain joins TRBV6-1 and TRBJ2-7; D tentatively fits TRBD1 or TRBD2 (6 bases each). The CDR3 runs 12 residues. The germline gives CDR1 MNHNS, CDR2 SASEGT. The CDR3 region is CAIVLGGAEQYF. The CDR3 nucleotides read TGTGCGATCGTACTGGGGGGCGCCGAGCAGTACTTC.

This chain connects TRBV29-1 to TRBJ1-1; D remains unclear. The CDR3 loop spans 11 amino acids. V lost 7 bases and J lost 0, with 6 bases in between. The germline V gene encodes CDR1 SQVTM and CDR2 ANQGSEA. CDR3 sequence: CSAELNTEAFF. The DNA for the CDR3 is TGCAGCGCGGAGTTGAACACTGAAGCTTTCTTT.

V usage is TRBV20-1 and J usage is TRBJ1-1, with D perhaps matching TRBD1 (6 bases). There are 13 residues in the CDR3. Germline-derived CDR1 and CDR2 are DFQATT and SNEGSKA (reference sequence). Trimming left V 6 bases short and J 1 base short, with 12 bases between. CDR3 amino acids: CSASDRSNTEAFF. CDR3 nucleotides: TGCAGTGCCAGCGACAGGTCGAACACTGAAGCTTTCTTT.

This clonotype appeared a few times. V gene TRBV11-2 combines with J gene TRBJ1-4, with D unclear. V lost 5 bases to trimming and J lost 1 base, with 11 bases between them. The CDR3 consists of 15 residues. Germline CDR1 is SGHAT and CDR2 is FQNNGV. CDR3 sequence reads: CASSNTVLTNEKLFF. The CDR3 coding sequence is TGTGCCAGCAGCAATACAGTCCTAACTAATGAAAAACTGTTTTTT.

This clonotype was observed once. The chain employs TRBV3-1 and TRBJ1-2; D gene ambiguous. Germline loops: CDR1 LGHDT, CDR2 YNNKEL (reference sequence). Trimming stripped 0 bases from V and 0 bases from J, with 17 bases between. The CDR3 totals 18 residues. CDR3 region: CASSQDLMITASNYGYTF. The DNA of the CDR3 is TGTGCCAGCAGCCAAGATCTTATGATCACAGCTTCTAACTATGGCTACACCTTC.

The V and J genes are TRBV20-1 and TRBJ1-6; TRBD1 agrees at 8 bases. This CDR3 region has 16 residues. With 2 bases clipped from V and 3 bases from J, the junction kept 6 bases outside the gene matches. CDR1 DFQATT and CDR2 SNEGSKA come from the germline V gene (reference sequence). The chain's CDR3 is CSARPGQANYNSPLHF. In DNA form, the CDR3 reads TGCAGTGCTAGACCGGGACAGGCCAACTATAATTCACCCCTCCACTTT.

This clonotype was picked up a small number of times. The genes are TRBV18 and TRBJ1-6; D is possibly TRBD1 (6 bases). This CDR3 has 14 amino acids. With 3 bases removed from V and 4 bases from J, the gap between germline ends came to 7 bases. Germline CDR1 KGHSH, CDR2 LQKENI. The CDR3 reads CASSPQGYNSPLHF. In nucleotides, the CDR3 is TGTGCCAGCTCACCGCAGGGGTATAATTCACCCCTCCACTTT.

This rearrangement joins TRBV20-1 to TRBJ1-4, with TRBD1 matching 7 bases. V lost 3 bases, J lost 6 bases, and 7 bases stayed unmatched. The CDR3 contains 14 residues. In germline, CDR1 is DFQATT, CDR2 SNEGSKA (reference sequence). The CDR3 DNA reads TGCAGTGCTAGGGAGGGGGCGTCGGATGAAAAACTGTTTTTT. It codes for CSAREGASDEKLFF.

This clonotype was seen ten or more times. The genes are TRBV3-1 and TRBJ2-7, with 7 bases lining up with TRBD2. Germline V CDR1 and CDR2: LGHDT, YNNKEL (reference sequence). Trimming at V came to 4 bases and at J to 3 bases, leaving 6 bases not matched to a gene. This CDR3 spans 14 amino acids. Here the CDR3 reads CASSPRGVSYEQYF. In DNA form, the CDR3 reads TGTGCCAGCAGCCCCCGGGGGGTGAGCTACGAGCAGTACTTC.

This sequence joins TRBV20-1 and TRBJ2-5; 9 bases are shared with TRBD1. Germline assignment: CDR1 DFQATT and CDR2 SNEGSKA (reference sequence). The CDR3 loop spans 12 amino acids. After removal of 4 bases from V and 4 bases from J, the junction contained 1 base not matched to a gene. The CDR3 is CSAKDRGETQYF. CDR3 bases: TGCAGTGCTAAGGACAGGGGAGAGACCCAGTACTTC.

This clonotype was observed many times. This rearrangement joins TRBV10-3 to TRBJ2-5; D is perhaps TRBD1 or TRBD2 (5 bases each). Trimming left V 2 bases short and J 0 bases short, with 13 bases between. The CDR3 runs 16 residues. The germline V gene has CDR1 ENHRY and CDR2 SYGVKD. CDR3 coding DNA: TGTGCCATCAGTGAGACCGGGACCGCACACCAAGAGACCCAGTACTTC. Translated: CAISETGTAHQETQYF.

The chain is built from TRBV13 and TRBJ2-2, with TRBD2 matching over 9 bases. CDR3 size: 17 residues. V lost 2 bases and J lost 7; bases outside the gene matches: 11. Looked up from germline, CDR1 is PRHDT and CDR2 is FYEKMQ (reference sequence). CDR3 sequence reads: CASSLRRLAEGIGELFF. CDR3 bases: TGTGCCAGCAGCTTACGGCGACTAGCGGAAGGGATCGGGGAGCTGTTTTTT.

To note about this clonotype: A much larger clone lies a single base off, so this may be a read error. J is TRBJ1-5 and V is TRBV2; D remains unclear. This CDR3 has 14 amino acids. Germline values: CDR1 SNHLY, CDR2 FYNNEI. With 4 bases removed from V and 7 bases from J, the gap between germline ends came to 14 bases. CDR3 amino acids: CASSGERRVQPQHF. For the CDR3, the DNA is TGTGCCAGCAGTGGAGAACGGAGGGTGCAGCCCCAGCATTTT.

This clonotype occurred a few times. The genes are TRBV11-3 and TRBJ2-2; 7 nucleotides line up with TRBD1. The CDR3 is made up of 15 amino acids. The germline V gene encodes CDR1 SGHNT and CDR2 YENEEA. V gave up 5 bases and J gave up 5 bases; unmatched junction bases: 8. This CDR3 is CASSNRQGPTGELFF. CDR3 nucleotide sequence: TGTGCCAGCAGCAACCGACAGGGTCCGACCGGGGAGCTGTTTTTT.

The chain links TRBV12-3 or TRBV12-4 to TRBJ1-5; the D is unclear. This CDR3 is 15 amino acids long. Between the trimmed V and J ends, which lost 3 bases and 2 bases, there was a span of 11 bases. CDR3 in DNA: TGTGCCAGCAGTTTCATGACGGTTCGCAATCAGCCCCAGCATTTT. It encodes CASSFMTVRNQPQHF.